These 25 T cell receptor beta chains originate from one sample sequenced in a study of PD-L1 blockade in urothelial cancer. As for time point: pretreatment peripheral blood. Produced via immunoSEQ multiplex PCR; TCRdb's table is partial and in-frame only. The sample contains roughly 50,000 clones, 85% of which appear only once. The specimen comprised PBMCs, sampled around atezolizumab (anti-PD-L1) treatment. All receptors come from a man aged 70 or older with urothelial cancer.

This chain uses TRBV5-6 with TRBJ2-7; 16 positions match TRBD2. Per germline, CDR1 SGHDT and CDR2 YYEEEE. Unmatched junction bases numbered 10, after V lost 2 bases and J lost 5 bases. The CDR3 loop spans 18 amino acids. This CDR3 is CASSFRPGLAGGPNEQYF. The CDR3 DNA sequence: TGTGCCAGCAGCTTTAGGCCGGGACTAGCGGGAGGGCCCAACGAGCAGTACTTC.

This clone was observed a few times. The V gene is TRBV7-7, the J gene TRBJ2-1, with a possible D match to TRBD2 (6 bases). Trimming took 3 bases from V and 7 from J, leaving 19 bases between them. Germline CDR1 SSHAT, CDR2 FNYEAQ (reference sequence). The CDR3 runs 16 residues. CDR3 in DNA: TGTGCCAGCAGCTTGGACGGGGCTAGCGCTCGAAATGAGCAGTTCTTC. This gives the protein CASSLDGASARNEQFF. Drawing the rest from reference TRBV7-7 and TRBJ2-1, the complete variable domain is GAGVSQSPRYKVTKRGQDVTLRCDPISSHATLYWYQQALGQGPEFLTYFNYEAQPDKSGLPSDRFSAERPEGSISTLTIQRTEQRDSAMYRCASSLDGASARNEQFFGPGTRLTVL.

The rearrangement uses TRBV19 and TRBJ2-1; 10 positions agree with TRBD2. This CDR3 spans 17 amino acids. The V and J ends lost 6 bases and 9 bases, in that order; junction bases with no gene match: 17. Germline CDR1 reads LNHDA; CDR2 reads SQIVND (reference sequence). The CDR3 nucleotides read TGTGCCAGTAGCCCCAGTCTAGCGGGAGTAGGTGCGGGTGAGCAGTTCTTC. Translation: CASSPSLAGVGAGEQFF.

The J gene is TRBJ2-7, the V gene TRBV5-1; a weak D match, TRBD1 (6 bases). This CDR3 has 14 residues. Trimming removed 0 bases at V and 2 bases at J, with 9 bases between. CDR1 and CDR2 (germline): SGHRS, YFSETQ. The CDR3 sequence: CASSLGQVTYEQYF. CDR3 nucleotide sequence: TGCGCCAGCAGCTTGGGACAGGTCACCTACGAGCAGTACTTC.

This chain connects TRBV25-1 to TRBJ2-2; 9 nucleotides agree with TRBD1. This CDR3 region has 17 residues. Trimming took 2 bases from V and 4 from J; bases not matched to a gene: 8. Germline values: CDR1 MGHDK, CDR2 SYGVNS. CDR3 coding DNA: TGTGCCAGCAGTGAAACAGTAAACAGGGGGCTCACCGGGGAGCTGTTTTTT. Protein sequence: CASSETVNRGLTGELFF.

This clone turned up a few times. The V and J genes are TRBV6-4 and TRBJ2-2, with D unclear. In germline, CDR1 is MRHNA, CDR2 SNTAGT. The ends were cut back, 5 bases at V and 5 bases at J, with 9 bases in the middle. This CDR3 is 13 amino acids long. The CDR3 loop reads CASSLSETGELFF. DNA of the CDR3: TGTGCCAGCAGTCTCTCCGAGACCGGGGAGCTGTTTTTT.

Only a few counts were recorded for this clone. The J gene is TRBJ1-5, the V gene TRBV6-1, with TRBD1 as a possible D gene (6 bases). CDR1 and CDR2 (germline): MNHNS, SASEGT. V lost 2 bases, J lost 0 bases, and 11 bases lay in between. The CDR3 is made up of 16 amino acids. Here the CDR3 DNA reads TGTGCCAGCAGTGAAAGCAGGGGTTATAGCAATCAGCCCCAGCATTTT. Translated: CASSESRGYSNQPQHF.

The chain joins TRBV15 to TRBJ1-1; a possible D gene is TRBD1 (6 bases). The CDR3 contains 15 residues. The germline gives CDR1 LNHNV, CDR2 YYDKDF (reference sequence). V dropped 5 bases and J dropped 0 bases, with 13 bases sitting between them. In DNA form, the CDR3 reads TGTGCCACCAGCGCAGAGGGACAAATGAACACTGAAGCTTTCTTT. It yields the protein CATSAEGQMNTEAFF.

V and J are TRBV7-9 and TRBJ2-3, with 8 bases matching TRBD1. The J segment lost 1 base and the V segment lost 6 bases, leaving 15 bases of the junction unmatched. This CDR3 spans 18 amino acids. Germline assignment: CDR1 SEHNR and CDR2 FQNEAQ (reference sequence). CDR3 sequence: CASSRSDRGLGGTDTQYF. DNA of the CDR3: TGTGCCAGCAGTAGGTCAGACAGGGGCCTAGGGGGCACAGATACGCAGTATTTT.

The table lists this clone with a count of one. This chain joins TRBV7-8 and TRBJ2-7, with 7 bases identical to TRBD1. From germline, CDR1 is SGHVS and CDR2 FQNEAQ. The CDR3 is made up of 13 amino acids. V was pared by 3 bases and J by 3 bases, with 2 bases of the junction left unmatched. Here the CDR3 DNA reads TGTGCCAGCAGCTTCGACAGGGACTACGAGCAGTACTTC. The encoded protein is CASSFDRDYEQYF.

Written as DNA, the CDR3 is TGCGCCAGCAGCTCGACAGGGAAAGAAGGCTACACCTTC. Residues: CASSSTGKEGYTF. The V call is TRBV5-1, the J call TRBJ1-2; 7 nucleotides line up with TRBD1. This CDR3 is 13 amino acids long. J lost 8 bases, V lost 3 bases, and 7 bases had no gene match. Germline-derived CDR1 and CDR2 are SGHRS and YFSETQ.

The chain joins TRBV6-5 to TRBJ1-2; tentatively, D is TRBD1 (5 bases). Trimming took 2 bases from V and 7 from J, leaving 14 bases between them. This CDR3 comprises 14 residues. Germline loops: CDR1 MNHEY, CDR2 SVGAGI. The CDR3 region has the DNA TGTGCCAGCAGTTACGGTTTCAGCCAGGGTGGCTACACCTTC. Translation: CASSYGFSQGGYTF.

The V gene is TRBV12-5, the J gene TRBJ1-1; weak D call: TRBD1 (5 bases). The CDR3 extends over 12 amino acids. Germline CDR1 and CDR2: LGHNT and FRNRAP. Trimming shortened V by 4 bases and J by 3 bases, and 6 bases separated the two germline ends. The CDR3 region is CASGWGDTEAFF. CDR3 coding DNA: TGTGCTAGTGGTTGGGGGGACACTGAAGCTTTCTTT.

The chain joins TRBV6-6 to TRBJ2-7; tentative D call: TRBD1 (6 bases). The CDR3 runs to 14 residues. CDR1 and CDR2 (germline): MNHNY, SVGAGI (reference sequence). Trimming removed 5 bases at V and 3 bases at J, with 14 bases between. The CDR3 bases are TGTGCCAGCAGTCCAGGGGACACCTTCTACGAGCAGTACTTC. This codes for CASSPGDTFYEQYF.

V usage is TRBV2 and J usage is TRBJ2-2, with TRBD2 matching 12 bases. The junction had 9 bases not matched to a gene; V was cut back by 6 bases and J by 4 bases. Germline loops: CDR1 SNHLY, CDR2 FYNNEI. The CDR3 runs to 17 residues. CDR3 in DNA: TGTGCCAGCAGACTTCTAGCGGGAGGGCAAGTCACCGGGGAGCTGTTTTTT. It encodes CASRLLAGGQVTGELFF.

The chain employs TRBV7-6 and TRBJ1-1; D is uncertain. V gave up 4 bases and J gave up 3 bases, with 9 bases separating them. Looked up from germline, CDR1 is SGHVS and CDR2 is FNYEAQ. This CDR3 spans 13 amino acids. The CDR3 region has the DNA TGTGCCAGCAGCTCATCGGCGGACACTGAAGCTTTCTTT. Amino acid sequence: CASSSSADTEAFF.

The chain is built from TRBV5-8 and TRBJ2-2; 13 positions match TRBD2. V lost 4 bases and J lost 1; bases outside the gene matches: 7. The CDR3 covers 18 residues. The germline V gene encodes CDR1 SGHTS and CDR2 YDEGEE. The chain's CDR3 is CASSGGTSGVLNTGELFF. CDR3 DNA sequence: TGTGCCAGCAGCGGTGGGACTAGCGGGGTCTTGAACACCGGGGAGCTGTTTTTT. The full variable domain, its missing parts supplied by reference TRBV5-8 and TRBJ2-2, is EAGVTQSPTHLIKTRGQQATLRCSPISGHTSVYWYQQALGLGLQFLLWYDEGEERNRGNFPPRFSGRQFPNYSSELNVNALELEDSALYLCASSGGTSGVLNTGELFFGEGSRLTVL.

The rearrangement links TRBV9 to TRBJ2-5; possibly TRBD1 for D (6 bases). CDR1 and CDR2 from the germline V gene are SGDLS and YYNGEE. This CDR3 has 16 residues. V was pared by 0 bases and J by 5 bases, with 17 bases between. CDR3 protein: CASSVGGGSGGETQYF. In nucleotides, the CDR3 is TGTGCCAGCAGCGTAGGTGGGGGCTCTGGGGGTGAGACCCAGTACTTC.

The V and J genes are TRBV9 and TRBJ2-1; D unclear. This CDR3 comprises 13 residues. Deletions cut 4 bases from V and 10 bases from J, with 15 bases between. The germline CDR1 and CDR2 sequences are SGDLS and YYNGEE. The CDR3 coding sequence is TGTGCCAGCAGCCCCCGACTGTCCGGAGAGCAGTTCTTC. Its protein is CASSPRLSGEQFF.

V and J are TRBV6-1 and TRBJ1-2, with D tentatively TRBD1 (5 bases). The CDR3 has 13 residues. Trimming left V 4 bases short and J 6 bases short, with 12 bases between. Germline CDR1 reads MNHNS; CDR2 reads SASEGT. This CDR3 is CASSVTGVDGYTF. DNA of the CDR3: TGTGCCAGCAGTGTGACGGGGGTGGATGGCTACACCTTC.

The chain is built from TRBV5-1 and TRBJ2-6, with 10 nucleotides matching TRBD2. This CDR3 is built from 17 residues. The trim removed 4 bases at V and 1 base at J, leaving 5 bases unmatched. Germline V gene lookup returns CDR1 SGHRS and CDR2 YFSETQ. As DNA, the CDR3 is TGCGCCAGCAGCCCCGGGACTAGCGCATCTGGGGCCAACGTCCTGACTTTC. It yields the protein CASSPGTSASGANVLTF.

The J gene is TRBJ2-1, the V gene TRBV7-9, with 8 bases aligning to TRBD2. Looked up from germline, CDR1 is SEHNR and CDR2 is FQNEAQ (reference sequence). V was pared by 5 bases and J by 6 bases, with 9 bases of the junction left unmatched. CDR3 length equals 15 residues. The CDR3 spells CASSPPEGTSNEQFF. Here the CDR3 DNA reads TGTGCCAGCAGCCCCCCAGAGGGGACTAGCAATGAGCAGTTCTTC.

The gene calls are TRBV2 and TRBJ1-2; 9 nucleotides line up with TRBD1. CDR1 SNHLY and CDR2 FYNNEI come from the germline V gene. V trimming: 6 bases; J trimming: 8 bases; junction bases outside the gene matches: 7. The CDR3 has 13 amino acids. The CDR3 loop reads CASREQGARGYTF. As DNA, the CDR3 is TGTGCCAGCAGGGAACAGGGGGCGAGGGGCTACACCTTC.

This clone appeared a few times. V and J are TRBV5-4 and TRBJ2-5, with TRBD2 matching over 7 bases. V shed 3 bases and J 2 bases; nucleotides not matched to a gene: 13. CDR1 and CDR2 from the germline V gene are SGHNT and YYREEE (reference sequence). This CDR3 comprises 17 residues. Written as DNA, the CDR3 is TGTGCCAGCAGCTCGCCCAGGGAGGGAAGCGGACAAGAGACCCAGTACTTC. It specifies CASSSPREGSGQETQYF.

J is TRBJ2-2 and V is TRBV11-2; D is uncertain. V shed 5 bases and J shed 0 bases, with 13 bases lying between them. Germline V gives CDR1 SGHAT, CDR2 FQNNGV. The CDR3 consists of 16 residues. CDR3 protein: CASSPLGSTNTGELFF. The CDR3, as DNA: TGTGCCAGCAGCCCACTGGGCAGCACGAACACCGGGGAGCTGTTTTTT.